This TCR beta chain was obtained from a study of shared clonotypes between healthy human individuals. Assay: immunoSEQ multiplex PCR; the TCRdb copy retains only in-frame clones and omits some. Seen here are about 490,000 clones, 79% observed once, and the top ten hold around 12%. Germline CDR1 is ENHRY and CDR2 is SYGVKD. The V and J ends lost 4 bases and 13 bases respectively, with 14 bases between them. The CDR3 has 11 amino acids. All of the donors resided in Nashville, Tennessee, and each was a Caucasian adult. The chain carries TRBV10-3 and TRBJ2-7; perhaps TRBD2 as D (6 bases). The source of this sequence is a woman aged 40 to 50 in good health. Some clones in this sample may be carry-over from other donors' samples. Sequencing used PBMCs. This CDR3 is CAISVGGEVYF. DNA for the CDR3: TGTGCCATCAGTGTGGGCGGGGAAGTTTACTTC.